Each of the 17 T cell receptor beta chains below was sequenced from the same sample in a study of shared clonotypes between healthy human individuals. Sequenced by immunoSEQ multiplex PCR; TCRdb stores in-frame clones only, minus some. Among hundreds of thousands of clones listed, approximately 96% were seen once. Naive-designated CD8 cells lacked CD45RO, were positively enriched for CCR7, and omitted terminally differentiated effector memory CD45RA+ cells. The specimen was naive CD8+ T cells sorted from blood. The receptors come from a woman in her thirties in good health.

CDR3 loop: CASSSDSISSGYTF. As DNA, the CDR3 is TGTGCCAGCAGCTCGGACTCCATCAGCTCTGGCTACACCTTC. The rearrangement links TRBV13 to TRBJ1-2; D ambiguous. CDR3 length: 14 amino acids. The germline V gene has CDR1 PRHDT and CDR2 FYEKMQ (reference sequence). The V end was cut by 4 bases, the J end by 7 bases, with 16 bases between.

Points on this clone: The same CDR3 can be traced to other DNA sequences in this sample. The chain couples TRBV10-1 to TRBJ2-5, with D unresolved. Germline CDR1 and CDR2: WNHNN and SYGVQD (reference sequence). The V end lost 0 bases, the J end lost 2 bases, and 7 bases lay between the germline ends. The CDR3 sequence is 14 residues long. CDR3 amino acids: CASSESSDQETQYF. For the CDR3, the DNA is TGCGCCAGCAGTGAGTCGTCAGATCAAGAGACCCAGTACTTC.

J is TRBJ2-2 and V is TRBV11-2; a possible D gene is TRBD1 (6 bases). This CDR3 is 16 amino acids long. CDR1 is SGHAT, CDR2 FQNNGV, per germline. The V gene lost 1 base and the J gene lost 6 bases, with 15 bases spanning the gap. In DNA form, the CDR3 reads TGTGCCAGCAGCTTAGTAGTGCGACAGGTGGCCGGGGAGCTGTTTTTT. Its protein is CASSLVVRQVAGELFF.

J is TRBJ2-3 and V is TRBV5-6, with D perhaps assigned TRBD1 or TRBD2 (6 bases each). Germline assignment: CDR1 SGHDT and CDR2 YYEEEE. V was trimmed by 3 bases and J by 2 bases, leaving 13 bases between them. The CDR3 is made up of 15 amino acids. DNA of the CDR3: TGTGCCAGCAGCTCCGGGGGCATGGACACAGATACGCAGTATTTT. This gives the protein CASSSGGMDTDTQYF.

The V gene is TRBV7-9, the J gene TRBJ2-5; 13 bases line up with TRBD2. The DNA end favors TRBJ2-7, so the J call may be wrong. CDR1 is SEHNR, CDR2 FQNEAQ, per germline (reference sequence). The CDR3 spans 16 residues. CDR3 protein: CASSSRTSGRINEQYF. CDR3 in DNA: TGTGCCAGCAGCTCCAGGACTAGCGGGAGAATCAACGAGCAGTACTTC.

V is TRBV6-6 and J is TRBJ2-7; D not certain. Trimming shortened V by 4 bases and J by 5 bases, and 9 bases separated the two germline ends. Germline assignment: CDR1 MNHNY and CDR2 SVGAGI (reference sequence). The CDR3 is made up of 12 amino acids. As DNA, the CDR3 is TGTGCCAGCAGTTGGCGGAGCGACGAGCAGTACTTC. It specifies CASSWRSDEQYF.

This chain links TRBV7-9 with TRBJ2-5; D tentatively fits TRBD1 or TRBD2 (5 bases each). Germline V CDR1 and CDR2: SEHNR, FQNEAQ (reference sequence). V was cut by 5 bases and J by 1 base, with 11 bases left in between. This CDR3 comprises 14 residues. CDR3 bases: TGTGCCAGCAGCCGGGACGGTCTCCAAGAGACCCAGTACTTC. Translating it yields CASSRDGLQETQYF. The full variable domain, with the rest looked up from reference TRBV7-9 and TRBJ2-5, is DTGVSQNPRHKITKRGQNVTFRCDPISEHNRLYWYRQTLGQGPEFLTYFQNEAQLEKSRLLSDRFSAERPKGSFSTLEIQRTEQGDSAMYLCASSRDGLQETQYFGPGTRLLVL.

The rearrangement links TRBV19 to TRBJ2-7; D may be TRBD2 (5 bases). Germline V CDR1 and CDR2: LNHDA, SQIVND (reference sequence). This CDR3 has 13 amino acids. The germline V and J ends were trimmed by 6 bases and 4 bases, with 13 bases remaining between them. As DNA, the CDR3 is TGTGCCAGTAGCGATCGGGAAGATTACGAGCAGTACTTC. It codes for CASSDREDYEQYF.

This clone came up once. The J gene is TRBJ2-7, the V gene TRBV7-9; a possible D gene is TRBD1 (6 bases). The CDR3 sequence is 14 residues long. Trimming removed 5 bases at V and 4 bases at J, with 15 bases between. Germline V gene data show CDR1 as SEHNR and CDR2 as FQNEAQ (reference sequence). The CDR3 protein is CASSPGVGVYEQYF. CDR3 bases: TGTGCCAGCAGCCCAGGGGTTGGCGTTTACGAGCAGTACTTC. The variable domain in full, completed from reference TRBV7-9 and TRBJ2-7, reads DTGVSQNPRHKITKRGQNVTFRCDPISEHNRLYWYRQTLGQGPEFLTYFQNEAQLEKSRLLSDRFSAERPKGSFSTLEIQRTEQGDSAMYLCASSPGVGVYEQYFGPGTRLTVT.

The rearrangement uses TRBV29-1 and TRBJ1-2; D remains ambiguous. The CDR3 consists of 13 residues. Trimming took off 7 bases at V and 1 base at J, with 13 bases between the two ends. CDR1 SQVTM and CDR2 ANQGSEA come from the germline V gene. CDR3 coding DNA: TGCAGCGCCGAGCTTACAGATAACTATGGCTACACCTTC. This gives the protein CSAELTDNYGYTF.

V usage is TRBV27 and J usage is TRBJ1-2, with 7 bases fitting TRBD1. Germline V CDR1 and CDR2: MNHEY, SMNVEV (reference sequence). Trimming cost V 3 bases and J 7 bases; bases outside gene matches: 5. The CDR3 has 13 residues. CDR3: CASSLQGGIGYTF. CDR3 bases: TGTGCCAGCAGTTTGCAGGGGGGGATTGGCTACACCTTC.

V is TRBV10-3 and J is TRBJ2-2; 7 bases match TRBD2. CDR1 and CDR2 (germline): ENHRY, SYGVKD. Unmatched junction bases numbered 6, after V lost 2 bases and J lost 3 bases. CDR3 length: 16 residues. The CDR3: CAISEREVVDTGELFF. In DNA form, the CDR3 reads TGTGCCATCAGTGAGCGGGAGGTCGTCGACACCGGGGAGCTGTTTTTT.

This chain uses TRBV27 with TRBJ2-5; D possibly uses TRBD1 or TRBD2 (5 bases each). Germline CDR1 MNHEY, CDR2 SMNVEV (reference sequence). V lost 3 bases, J lost 2 bases, and 10 bases lay in between. This CDR3 comprises 14 residues. CDR3 in amino acids: CASSFQGVQETQYF. CDR3 nucleotide sequence: TGTGCCAGCAGTTTTCAGGGAGTTCAAGAGACCCAGTACTTC.

V usage is TRBV27 and J usage is TRBJ2-5, with D perhaps assigned TRBD1 or TRBD2 (5 bases each). Near its end, the DNA agrees better with TRBJ2-7, so the J call may be wrong. The germline V gene encodes CDR1 MNHEY and CDR2 SMNVEV (reference sequence). The CDR3 consists of 12 residues. This CDR3 is CASSLGAYEQYF. In DNA form, the CDR3 reads TGTGCCAGCAGTTTGGGGGCCTACGAGCAGTACTTC.

The rearrangement uses TRBV2 and TRBJ2-2; D is possibly TRBD2 (6 bases). Deletions cut 7 bases from V and 1 base from J, with 16 bases between. CDR1 and CDR2 (germline): SNHLY, FYNNEI. This CDR3 spans 16 amino acids. CDR3 bases: TGTGCCAGCATTATCGGGGGAGCGGGGAACACCGGGGAGCTGTTTTTT. This encodes CASIIGGAGNTGELFF.

This chain connects TRBV7-9 to TRBJ2-1; perhaps TRBD1 as D (6 bases). Germline V CDR1 and CDR2: SEHNR, FQNEAQ (reference sequence). Trimming stripped 5 bases from V and 5 bases from J, with 19 bases between. The CDR3 is 16 amino acids. CDR3: CASSRITGTSHNEQFF. The CDR3 DNA reads as TGTGCCAGCAGCCGTATCACCGGGACAAGTCACAATGAGCAGTTCTTC.

This chain uses TRBV7-2 with TRBJ1-2, with 7 bases aligning to TRBD1. Germline CDR1 reads SGHTA; CDR2 reads FQGNSA. CDR3 length: 15 residues. V gave up 4 bases and J gave up 4 bases; unmatched junction bases: 9. CDR3 residues: CASSSSDREAYGYTF. For the CDR3, the DNA is TGTGCCAGCAGCTCCTCTGACAGGGAGGCCTATGGCTACACCTTC.